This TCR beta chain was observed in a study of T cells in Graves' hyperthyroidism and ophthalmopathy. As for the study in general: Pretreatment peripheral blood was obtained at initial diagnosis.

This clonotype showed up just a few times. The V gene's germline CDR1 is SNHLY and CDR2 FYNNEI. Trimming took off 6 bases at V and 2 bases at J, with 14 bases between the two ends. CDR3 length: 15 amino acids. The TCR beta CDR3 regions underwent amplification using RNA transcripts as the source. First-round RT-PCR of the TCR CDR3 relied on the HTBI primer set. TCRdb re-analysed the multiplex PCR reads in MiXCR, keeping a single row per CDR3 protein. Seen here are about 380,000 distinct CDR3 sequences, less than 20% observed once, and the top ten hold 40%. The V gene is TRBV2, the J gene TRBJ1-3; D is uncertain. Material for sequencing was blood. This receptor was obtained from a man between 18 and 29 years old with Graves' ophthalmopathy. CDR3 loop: CASRGILTTGNTIYF. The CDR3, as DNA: TGTGCCAGCAGGGGGATCCTAACCACTGGAAACACCATATATTTT.